Presented here are 23 T cell receptor beta chains from one specimen sequenced in a study of T cell repertoires in cytomegalovirus infection. From the reads, TCRdb called clonotypes with MiXCR, one entry per CDR3 protein. The sample has about 490,000 distinct CDR3 sequences, approximately 10% seen once. Sequencing was performed on PBMCs. The source of these receptors is a human donor in good health (CMV status not recorded). Some clones in this sample may be carry-over from other donors' samples.

The genes are TRBV5-1 and TRBJ2-5; D call uncertain. V was clipped by 1 base and J by 1 base, with 11 bases between them. The germline CDR1 and CDR2 sequences are SGHRS and YFSETQ. The CDR3 is made up of 15 amino acids. The CDR3 coding sequence is TGCGCCAGCAGCTTGAACGACGGCCGCCAAGAGACCCAGTACTTC. Translating it yields CASSLNDGRQETQYF.

This clonotype was recorded at least ten times. V and J are TRBV11-2 and TRBJ2-5, with TRBD2 matching 8 bases. The germline gives CDR1 SGHAT, CDR2 FQNNGV. CDR3 length: 15 residues. The V gene end was trimmed by 5 bases and the J gene end by 5 bases; junction bases not matched to a gene: 10. CDR3 nucleotide sequence: TGTGCCAGCAGCCGCCGGGAGGGGGAGGTTGAGACCCAGTACTTC. This codes for CASSRREGEVETQYF. The full variable domain, completed using reference TRBV11-2 and TRBJ2-5, is EAGVAQSPRYKIIEKRQSVAFWCNPISGHATLYWYQQILGQGPKLLIQFQNNGVVDDSQLPKDRFSAERLKGVDSTLKIQPAKLEDSAVYLCASSRREGEVETQYFGPGTRLLVL.

Many counts were recorded for this clonotype. The V call is TRBV11-2, the J call TRBJ2-4; either TRBD1 or TRBD2 may fit D (5 bases each). CDR3 length equals 13 residues. The V gene's germline CDR1 is SGHAT and CDR2 FQNNGV. Trimming cost V 3 bases and J 9 bases, with 12 bases left between them. CDR3 nucleotides: TGTGCCAGCAGCTTCATCGAGGGGCGCATTCAGTACTTC. Its translation: CASSFIEGRIQYF.

This rearrangement joins TRBV20-1 to TRBJ1-2; 9 positions match TRBD1. From germline, CDR1 is DFQATT and CDR2 SNEGSKA (reference sequence). V shed 1 base, J shed 4 bases, and the junction held 7 bases outside the gene matches. The CDR3 totals 15 residues. The CDR3 loop reads CSARVGDRVFYGYTF. The CDR3 nucleotides read TGCAGTGCTAGAGTAGGGGACAGGGTGTTCTATGGCTACACCTTC.

This clonotype was found many times. V usage is TRBV4-2 and J usage is TRBJ2-1; TRBD2 is a possible D gene (5 bases). V shed 0 bases and J shed 4 bases, with 13 bases lying between them. The CDR3 runs 16 residues. The germline V gene has CDR1 LGHNA and CDR2 YNFKEQ. The CDR3 spells CASSQDVRERYNEQFF. CDR3 nucleotide sequence: TGTGCCAGCAGCCAAGATGTGAGGGAGCGATACAATGAGCAGTTCTTC.

This clonotype was detected many times. V usage is TRBV7-3 and J usage is TRBJ1-2, with D possibly being TRBD1 (5 bases). CDR1 and CDR2 (germline): SGHTA, FQGTGA. This CDR3 region has 15 residues. The V end was cut by 5 bases, the J end by 8 bases, with 21 bases between. In DNA form, the CDR3 reads TGTGCCAGCAGCCCCTCGGGCGGGGCCGGGGAGGGCTACACCTTC. This encodes CASSPSGGAGEGYTF. Filled out from reference TRBV7-3 and TRBJ1-2, the complete variable domain reads GAGVSQTPSNKVTEKGKYVELRCDPISGHTALYWYRQSLGQGPEFLIYFQGTGAADDSGLPNDRFFAVRPEGSVSTLKIQRTERGDSAVYLCASSPSGGAGEGYTFGSGTRLTVV.

This clonotype was counted only a few times. This chain connects TRBV2 to TRBJ2-3; a weak D match, TRBD2 (6 bases). Germline lookup yields CDR1 SNHLY and CDR2 FYNNEI. V was cut by 6 bases and J by 8 bases, with 9 bases left in between. The CDR3 covers 11 residues. CDR3 in DNA: TGTGCCAGCAGAGAGGAGGGTACGCAGTATTTT. Residues: CASREEGTQYF. Looking up the rest from reference TRBV2 and TRBJ2-3 gives the full variable domain: EPEVTQTPSHQVTQMGQEVILRCVPISNHLYFYWYRQILGQKVEFLVSFYNNEISEKSEIFDDQFSVERPDGSNFTLKIRSTKLEDSAMYFCASREEGTQYFGPGTRLTVL.

This clonotype was seen many times. The V call is TRBV15, the J call TRBJ2-1; no definite D call. V was cut by 5 bases and J by 8 bases, with 19 bases left in between. The CDR3 spans 15 residues. CDR1 and CDR2 from the germline V gene are LNHNV and YYDKDF (reference sequence). In nucleotides, the CDR3 is TGTGCCACCAGCCCACGACGGGTTATCCCCCATGAGCAGTTCTTC. Amino acid sequence: CATSPRRVIPHEQFF.

This clonotype has a count of ten or more. The J gene is TRBJ1-5, the V gene TRBV28; no definite D call. Per the germline V gene, CDR1 is MDHEN and CDR2 is SYDVKM. Trimming pared 7 bases from V and 11 bases from J, leaving 24 bases between. The CDR3 extends over 15 amino acids. The CDR3 DNA reads TGTGCCAGCAAGACGAGGGCGTTTTATGGGGTGGCCCAGCATTTT. Protein: CASKTRAFYGVAQHF.

This clonotype has ten or more counts. The rearrangement links TRBV6-1 to TRBJ2-3; the match to TRBD1 covers 9 bases. This CDR3 is built from 17 residues. V trimming: 5 bases; J trimming: 7 bases; junction bases outside the gene matches: 16. Germline values: CDR1 MNHNS, CDR2 SASEGT. CDR3 DNA: TGTGCCAGCAGTCCCCTCGGACAGGGGAGGGTATCAAATACGCAGTATTTT. It yields the protein CASSPLGQGRVSNTQYF.

This clonotype appeared many times. This rearrangement joins TRBV7-2 to TRBJ2-1; TRBD2 agrees at 14 bases. Germline V gene sequence: CDR1 SGHTA, CDR2 FQGNSA. This CDR3 is 18 amino acids long. With V trimmed by 5 bases and J by 3 bases, 9 bases remained unmatched. Here the CDR3 DNA reads TGTGCCAGCAGCACACCGGGACTAGCGGGAGTTGGCTACAATGAGCAGTTCTTC. Encoded protein: CASSTPGLAGVGYNEQFF.

The chain links TRBV7-9 to TRBJ2-7; D tentatively fits TRBD1 or TRBD2 (6 bases each). From germline, CDR1 is SEHNR and CDR2 FQNEAQ (reference sequence). Deletions cut 4 bases from V and 6 bases from J, with 10 bases between. This CDR3 spans 12 amino acids. CDR3 loop: CASSSEGGEQYF. CDR3 DNA sequence: TGTGCCAGCAGCTCAGAGGGGGGCGAGCAGTACTTC.

In its sample, this clonotype was seen many times. This CDR3 is CASSATGYNEQFF. The CDR3, as DNA: TGTGCCAGCAGCGCGACAGGGTACAATGAGCAGTTCTTC. The chain combines TRBV7-2 with TRBJ2-1; 7 nucleotides agree with TRBD1. CDR1 is SGHTA, CDR2 FQGNSA, per germline. The CDR3 sequence is 13 residues long. The V segment lost 5 bases and the J segment 4 bases; nucleotides outside the gene matches: 2.

This clonotype was counted a few times. This sequence joins TRBV5-5 and TRBJ2-1; 7 positions agree with TRBD1. The V gene end was trimmed by 0 bases and the J gene end by 8 bases; junction bases not matched to a gene: 8. Per the germline V gene, CDR1 is SGHKS and CDR2 is YYEKEE (reference sequence). The CDR3 has 15 amino acids. CDR3 DNA: TGTGCCAGCAGCTTGGAGGCAGGGGGATATCATGAGCAGTTCTTC. Protein product: CASSLEAGGYHEQFF.

This clonotype was counted many times. This sequence joins TRBV7-8 and TRBJ2-3, with 8 bases matching TRBD2. V was pared by 5 bases and J by 4 bases, with 14 bases of the junction left unmatched. The CDR3 totals 17 residues. Germline lookup yields CDR1 SGHVS and CDR2 FQNEAQ. In DNA, the CDR3 is TGTGCCAGCAGCGTCACCTCCTACGGGGGGGCCGCAGATACGCAGTATTTT. Its protein product is CASSVTSYGGAADTQYF.

The chain carries TRBV20-1 and TRBJ2-5; no clear D. Germline values: CDR1 DFQATT, CDR2 SNEGSKA (reference sequence). This CDR3 has 12 amino acids. With 0 bases removed from V and 2 bases from J, the gap between germline ends came to 4 bases. The chain's CDR3 is CSARDEQETQYF. CDR3 nucleotides: TGCAGTGCTAGAGATGAACAAGAGACCCAGTACTTC.

This clonotype was observed many times. The chain employs TRBV6-2 or TRBV6-3 and TRBJ2-1; D call uncertain. V lost 6 bases and J 15 bases, leaving 18 bases between the germline ends. CDR3 length: 12 amino acids. Germline CDR1 reads MNHEY; CDR2 reads SVGEGT. In DNA, the CDR3 is TGTGCCAGCAGACCCGGGTCGGTCTCTCTGTTCTTC. The encoded protein is CASRPGSVSLFF.

This clonotype has a single count. A much larger clonotype is one base distant, so this may be a read error. The chain carries TRBV3-1 and TRBJ2-7; 8 bases are shared with TRBD1. Germline V gene sequence: CDR1 LGHDT, CDR2 YNNKEL (reference sequence). There are 14 residues in the CDR3. The DNA of the CDR3 is TGTGTCAGCAGCTATCGACAGGGGCGGTTCGAGCAGTACTTC. Protein: CVSSYRQGRFEQYF.

This clonotype was detected only a few times. The chain employs TRBV20-1 and TRBJ2-5; 8 positions match TRBD2. Trimming at V came to 5 bases and at J to 4 bases, leaving 6 bases not matched to a gene. The CDR3 length is 13 residues. Germline CDR1 DFQATT, CDR2 SNEGSKA (reference sequence). The CDR3 is CSAGTSHRETQYF. CDR3 DNA: TGCAGTGCTGGGACTAGTCATAGAGAGACCCAGTACTTC.

The rearrangement uses TRBV6-1 and TRBJ1-2; 8 positions match TRBD1. Trimming removed 6 bases from V and 2 bases from J; junction bases left unmatched: 8. The germline V gene encodes CDR1 MNHNS and CDR2 SASEGT. This CDR3 spans 15 amino acids. The CDR3 here is CASSLSWTGNYGYTF. As DNA, the CDR3 is TGTGCCAGCAGCTTAAGCTGGACAGGGAACTATGGCTACACCTTC.

The chain is built from TRBV6-1 and TRBJ1-2; perhaps TRBD1 as D (5 bases). Germline V CDR1 and CDR2: MNHNS, SASEGT. The CDR3 covers 12 residues. The V end lost 8 bases, the J end lost 2 bases, and 9 bases lay between the germline ends. CDR3 bases: TGTGCCAGCGGGCGGGGGAACTATGGCTACACCTTC. This codes for CASGRGNYGYTF.

J is TRBJ2-1 and V is TRBV24-1, with 13 bases matching TRBD2. V was clipped by 4 bases and J by 4 bases; unmatched bases: 6. The CDR3 totals 17 residues. CDR1 and CDR2 from the germline V gene are KGHDR and SFDVKD. The CDR3 coding sequence is TGTGCCACCAGTGACCCGACTAGCGGGAGGAGTTACAATGAGCAGTTCTTC. The encoded protein is CATSDPTSGRSYNEQFF.

Many counts were recorded for this clonotype. The chain combines TRBV19 with TRBJ1-2; unclear D gene. There are 13 residues in the CDR3. Germline V CDR1 and CDR2: LNHDA, SQIVND (reference sequence). V was clipped by 9 bases and J by 6 bases, with 17 bases between them. The CDR3 sequence is CASLGFPPHGYTF. The DNA of the CDR3 is TGTGCCAGCCTGGGATTCCCCCCCCATGGCTACACCTTC.